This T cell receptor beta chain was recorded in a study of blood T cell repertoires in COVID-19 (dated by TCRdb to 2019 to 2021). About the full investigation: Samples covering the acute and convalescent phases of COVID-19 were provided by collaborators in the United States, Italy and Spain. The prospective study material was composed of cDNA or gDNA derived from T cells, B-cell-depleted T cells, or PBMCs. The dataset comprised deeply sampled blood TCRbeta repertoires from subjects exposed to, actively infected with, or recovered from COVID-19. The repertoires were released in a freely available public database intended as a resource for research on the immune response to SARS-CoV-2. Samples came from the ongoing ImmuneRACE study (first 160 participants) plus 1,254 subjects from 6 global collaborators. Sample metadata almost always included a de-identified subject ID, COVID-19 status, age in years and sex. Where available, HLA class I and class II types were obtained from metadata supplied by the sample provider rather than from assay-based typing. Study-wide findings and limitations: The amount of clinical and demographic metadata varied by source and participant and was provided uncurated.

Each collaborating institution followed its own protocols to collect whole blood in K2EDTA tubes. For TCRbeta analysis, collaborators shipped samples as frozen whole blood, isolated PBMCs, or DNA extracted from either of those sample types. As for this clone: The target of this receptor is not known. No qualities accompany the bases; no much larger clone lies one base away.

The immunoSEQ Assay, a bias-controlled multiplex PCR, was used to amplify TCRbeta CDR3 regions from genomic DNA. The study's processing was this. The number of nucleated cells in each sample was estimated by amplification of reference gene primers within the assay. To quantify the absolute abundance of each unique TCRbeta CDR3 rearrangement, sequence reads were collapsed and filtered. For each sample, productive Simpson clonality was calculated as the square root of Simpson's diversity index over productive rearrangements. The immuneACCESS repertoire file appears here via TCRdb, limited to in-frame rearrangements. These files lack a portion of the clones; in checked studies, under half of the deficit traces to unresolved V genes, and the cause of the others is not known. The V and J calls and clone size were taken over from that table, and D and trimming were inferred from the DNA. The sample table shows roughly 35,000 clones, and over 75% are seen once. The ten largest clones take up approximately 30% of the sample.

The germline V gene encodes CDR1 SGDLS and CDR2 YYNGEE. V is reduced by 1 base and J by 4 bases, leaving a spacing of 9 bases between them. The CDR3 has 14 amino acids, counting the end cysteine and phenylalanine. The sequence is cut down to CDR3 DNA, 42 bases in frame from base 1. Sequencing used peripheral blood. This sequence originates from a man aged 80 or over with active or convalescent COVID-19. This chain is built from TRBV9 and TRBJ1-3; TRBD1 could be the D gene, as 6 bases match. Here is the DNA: TGTGCCAGCAGCGTACAGGGGAACGGAAACACCATATATTTT. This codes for CASSVQGNGNTIYF.